One sample yielded the 15 T cell receptor beta chains listed below, sequenced in a study of beta chain features in type 1 diabetes. Broader study findings: Within each of all four CD4+ subsets, Type 1 diabetes patients had TCRB CDR3s that were moderately but significantly shorter.

What these receptors recognize is not known. The entirety of the isolated RNA underwent reverse transcription, so expressed TCRB transcripts were sequenced. Sequencing used immunoSEQ multiplex PCR; TCRdb keeps in-frame clones, though not all of them. The table lists approximately 250,000 clones, around 24% of them singletons. Input material: naive CD4+ T cells from blood. The receptors derive from a woman aged 25 to 45 with type 1 diabetes.

The CDR3 nucleotides are TGTGCCAGCAGCGTAGTGCGGGAGGGCGCCGGGGAGCTGTTTTTT. Its translation: CASSVVREGAGELFF. The rearrangement uses TRBV9 and TRBJ2-2; TRBD2 matches 9 bases. V shed 0 bases, J shed 6 bases, and the junction held 3 bases outside the gene matches. Germline values: CDR1 SGDLS, CDR2 YYNGEE. The CDR3 length is 15 residues. The full variable domain, its missing parts supplied by reference TRBV9 and TRBJ2-2, is DSGVTQTPKHLITATGQRVTLRCSPRSGDLSVYWYQQSLDQGLQFLIQYYNGEERAKGNILERFSAQQFPDLHSELNLSSLELGDSALYFCASSVVREGAGELFFGEGSRLTVL.

This clone was picked up a small number of times. The chain uses TRBV30 and TRBJ1-4; no clear D. Trimming removed 4 bases from V and 8 bases from J, with 11 bases in between. In germline, CDR1 is GTSNPN, CDR2 SVGIG (reference sequence). The CDR3 has 12 amino acids. CDR3 protein: CAWTPGAEKLFF. CDR3 in DNA: TGTGCCTGGACCCCGGGTGCAGAAAAACTGTTTTTT.

This clone was seen only once. V is TRBV18 and J is TRBJ2-5, with a possible D match to TRBD1 (6 bases). CDR3 length equals 15 residues. In germline, CDR1 is KGHSH, CDR2 LQKENI. V was shortened by 3 bases and J by 3 bases, with 14 bases between the two germline ends. CDR3 residues: CASSPQGLGEETQYF. CDR3 DNA: TGTGCCAGCTCACCTCAGGGGCTCGGAGAAGAGACCCAGTACTTC.

The gene calls are TRBV11-2 and TRBJ2-3, with D possibly being TRBD1 (6 bases). V lost 3 bases to trimming and J lost 2 bases, with 9 bases between them. CDR3 length: 14 amino acids. Germline CDR1 SGHAT, CDR2 FQNNGV. CDR3 sequence: CASSLRTVTDTQYF. DNA of the CDR3: TGTGCCAGCAGCTTGCGGACAGTCACAGATACGCAGTATTTT.

The rearrangement uses TRBV7-3 and TRBJ2-1, with 8 bases fitting TRBD2. CDR3 length: 15 residues. Germline CDR1 is SGHTA and CDR2 is FQGTGA. Losses at the gene ends were 3 bases for V and 9 bases for J; bases not matched to a gene: 10. CDR3 in DNA: TGTGCCAGCAGCTTGGATCCGGGACTAGTGCGTGAGCAGTTCTTC. Translating gives CASSLDPGLVREQFF. The whole variable domain, filled in from reference TRBV7-3 and TRBJ2-1, reads GAGVSQTPSNKVTEKGKYVELRCDPISGHTALYWYRQSLGQGPEFLIYFQGTGAADDSGLPNDRFFAVRPEGSVSTLKIQRTERGDSAVYLCASSLDPGLVREQFFGPGTRLTVL.

The CDR3 reads CASSSGLAASYEQYF. CDR3 DNA: TGTGCCAGTAGTTCGGGACTAGCGGCATCCTACGAGCAGTACTTC. This chain links TRBV19 with TRBJ2-7, with TRBD2 matching over 11 bases. This CDR3 spans 15 amino acids. With V trimmed by 5 bases and J by 1 base, 4 bases remained unmatched. From germline, CDR1 is LNHDA and CDR2 SQIVND (reference sequence).

The rearrangement uses TRBV30 and TRBJ1-1; 9 bases map to TRBD1. With 4 bases clipped from V and 6 bases from J, the junction kept 9 bases outside the gene matches. The CDR3 length is 14 residues. Germline CDR1 GTSNPN, CDR2 SVGIG (reference sequence). The CDR3 loop is CAWIPGQGRPEAFF. The CDR3 coding sequence is TGTGCCTGGATTCCGGGACAGGGAAGACCTGAAGCTTTCTTT.

This clone showed up just a few times. The chain couples TRBV7-9 to TRBJ2-1; D unresolved. The CDR3 runs to 13 residues. Trimming left V 2 bases short and J 7 bases short, with 9 bases between. Germline CDR1 reads SEHNR; CDR2 reads FQNEAQ (reference sequence). The CDR3, as DNA: TGTGCCAGCAGCTTACTCGGAGAAAATGAGCAGTTCTTC. Translated: CASSLLGENEQFF.

This clone has a handful of counts. The chain joins TRBV4-1 to TRBJ2-3, with 8 bases matching TRBD1. The CDR3 covers 18 residues. The junction had 16 bases not matched to a gene; V was cut back by 4 bases and J by 4 bases. CDR1 is MGHRA, CDR2 YSYEKL, per germline. As DNA, the CDR3 is TGCGCCAGCAGCCTCCGGACAGGGAGGACCAGTTGGGCAGATACGCAGTATTTT. It yields the protein CASSLRTGRTSWADTQYF.

In this sample, this clone turned up a few times. The chain couples TRBV30 to TRBJ2-2; D perhaps matches TRBD2 (6 bases). Germline-derived CDR1 and CDR2 are GTSNPN and SVGIG (reference sequence). V lost 5 bases and J lost 5, with 9 bases in between. The CDR3 consists of 12 residues. The CDR3 coding sequence is TGTGCCTGGCCCAGCGGGACCGGGGAGCTGTTTTTT. Translation: CAWPSGTGELFF.

This clone was counted a few times. The rearrangement links TRBV9 to TRBJ2-5, with D unclear. This CDR3 has 15 amino acids. The germline gives CDR1 SGDLS, CDR2 YYNGEE. The ends were cut back, 4 bases at V and 5 bases at J, with 18 bases in the middle. This CDR3 is CASSPSPRWSETQYF. CDR3 in DNA: TGTGCCAGCAGCCCTTCCCCCAGATGGTCGGAGACCCAGTACTTC.

This clone was counted only a few times. This sequence joins TRBV29-1 and TRBJ2-1; possibly TRBD2 for D (5 bases). The length of the CDR3 is 15 residues. Germline V lookup: CDR1 SQVTM, CDR2 ANQGSEA. The germline V and J ends were trimmed by 4 bases and 0 bases, with 13 bases remaining between them. The CDR3 loop reads CSVGRGWSSYNEQFF. In DNA form, the CDR3 reads TGCAGCGTTGGTAGAGGGTGGAGCTCCTACAATGAGCAGTTCTTC.

V usage is TRBV10-3 and J usage is TRBJ2-3; the match to TRBD2 covers 7 bases. Germline V gene sequence: CDR1 ENHRY, CDR2 SYGVKD. Losses at the gene ends were 8 bases for V and 0 bases for J; bases not matched to a gene: 8. The CDR3 sequence is 15 residues long. This CDR3 reads CAIGPLGGSTDTQYF. Written as DNA, the CDR3 is TGTGCCATCGGACCACTGGGGGGGAGCACAGATACGCAGTATTTT.

This clone came up a few times. V and J are TRBV25-1 and TRBJ2-5, with a tentative D call TRBD1 (5 bases). The J call could be wrong; TRBJ2-7 is a better fit for the DNA end. Germline CDR1 MGHDK, CDR2 SYGVNS. This CDR3 has 15 residues. CDR3 sequence: CASSESGRENYEQYF. In DNA, the CDR3 is TGTGCCAGCAGTGAATCTGGCAGGGAAAACTACGAGCAGTACTTC.

In DNA form, the CDR3 reads TGTGCCAGCAGCTTAATAGCTGTTAGACTAGTAGGAGCTATGGATACGCAGTATTTT. Residues: CASSLIAVRLVGAMDTQYF. The chain joins TRBV7-3 to TRBJ2-3, with D perhaps matching TRBD2 (6 bases). V was pared by 1 base and J by 6 bases, with 26 bases between. The CDR3 spans 19 residues. CDR1 and CDR2 (germline): SGHTA, FQGTGA.